The entry below describes one TCR beta chain. The sample originates from a study of regulatory T cells in long-lasting Graves disease. This CDR3 is built from 17 residues. CDR1 is SGHTA, CDR2 FQGNSA, per germline. Trimming removed 1 base from V and 0 bases from J; junction bases left unmatched: 2. Time point given: newly diagnosed GD, antithyroid drugs for less than 3 months. Extracted RNA from PBMCs served as the source of the TCR library. Arm-PCR of CDR3 regions and iRepertoire HTBI primers were the basis on which TCR beta libraries were built. TCRdb passed the multiplex PCR reads through MiXCR, listing each CDR3 protein once. The sample lists hundreds of thousands of distinct CDR3 sequences, about 13% occurring once. These data were also reused for a study on T cells in Graves' hyperthyroidism and ophthalmopathy. As that report states: First-round RT-PCR of the TCR CDR3 relied on the HTBI primer set.

The material sequenced was peripheral blood mononuclear cells (PBMCs), taken at new diagnosis, from a patient treated with antithyroid drugs. This clonotype originated in a man under 40 with Graves disease. The chain combines TRBV7-2 with TRBJ2-4, with TRBD1 matching over 11 bases. CDR3 amino acids: CASSLGTGGLAKNIQYF. The CDR3 bases are TGTGCCAGCAGCTTAGGGACAGGGGGCCTAGCCAAAAACATTCAGTACTTC.